These T cell receptor beta chains were read from a single sample in a study of long-term antiretroviral therapy in people with HIV. TCRdb keeps only in-frame clones here, not all; method: immunoSEQ multiplex PCR. The data show roughly 16,000 clones, around 96% seen once. Sequencing used unsorted PBMCs, obtained around 10 years after starting antiretroviral therapy. The receptors here all came from a man younger than 45 with HIV. Both conserved end residues are part of each CDR3. Each record gives: J gene, D gene, V gene, clone size, CDR3 DNA, CDR3 protein. A D gene is named only where the DNA matches it firmly. Clone size is given for some rows only: seen once, a few or many times, or a class if the clone is expanded.

j_gene: TRBJ2-3
d_gene: TRBD2
v_gene: TRBV7-3
abundance: NA
CDR3nt: TGTGCCAGCAGCTTAACCGGACTAGCGGGGGGCCATACGCAGTATTTT
CDR3aa: CASSLTGLAGGHTQYF

j_gene: TRBJ2-3
d_gene: NA
v_gene: TRBV7-9
abundance: NA
CDR3nt: TGTGCCAGCAGCCAACCGGTAGTGCCCGATACGCAGTATTTT
CDR3aa: CASSQPVVPDTQYF

j_gene: TRBJ1-5
d_gene: NA
v_gene: TRBV6-4
abundance: NA
CDR3nt: TGTGCCAGCAGTCAGGGGTCCAATCAGCCCCAGCATTTT
CDR3aa: CASSQGSNQPQHF

j_gene: TRBJ1-1
d_gene: NA
v_gene: TRBV5-4
abundance: NA
CDR3nt: TGTGCCAGCAGCTTGGTGGACCTCGGCACCGAAGCTTTCTTT
CDR3aa: CASSLVDLGTEAFF

j_gene: TRBJ2-5
d_gene: NA
v_gene: TRBV2
abundance: NA
CDR3nt: TGTGCCAGCAGTGGACAAGGACAAGAGACCCAGTACTTC
CDR3aa: CASSGQGQETQYF

j_gene: TRBJ1-1
d_gene: NA
v_gene: TRBV5-1
abundance: NA
CDR3nt: TGCGCCAGCAGCTTAAGGAAAGCTGACACTGAAGCTTTCTTT
CDR3aa: CASSLRKADTEAFF

j_gene: TRBJ2-1
d_gene: TRBD1
v_gene: TRBV5-4
abundance: NA
CDR3nt: TGTGCCAGCAGCACCCGACAGGGCTCCGATGAGCAGTTCTTC
CDR3aa: CASSTRQGSDEQFF

j_gene: TRBJ1-5
d_gene: TRBD1
v_gene: TRBV28
abundance: NA
CDR3nt: TGTGCCAGCAGTTTATATCAGGGGGTGTATCAGCCCCAGCATTTT
CDR3aa: CASSLYQGVYQPQHF

j_gene: TRBJ1-2
d_gene: NA
v_gene: TRBV2
abundance: NA
CDR3nt: TGTGCCGGAAGAGGACGGGAGAACTATGGCTACACCTTC
CDR3aa: CAGRGRENYGYTF

j_gene: TRBJ1-1
d_gene: NA
v_gene: TRBV4-2
abundance: NA
CDR3nt: TGTGCCAGCAGCCAAGATAGGCACAGAAAAGATGAAGCTTTCTTT
CDR3aa: CASSQDRHRKDEAFF

j_gene: TRBJ1-2
d_gene: NA
v_gene: TRBV28
abundance: NA
CDR3nt: TGTGCCAGCAGTCCGCCGGCTGATTACATGACTGGCTACACCTTC
CDR3aa: CASSPPADYMTGYTF

j_gene: TRBJ2-2
d_gene: TRBD2
v_gene: TRBV10-3
abundance: NA
CDR3nt: TGTGCCATCAGTTCCGGGTTGGGGGGGGACACCGGGGAGCTGTTTTTT
CDR3aa: CAISSGLGGDTGELFF

j_gene: TRBJ1-1
d_gene: NA
v_gene: TRBV28
abundance: NA
CDR3nt: TGTGCCAGCAGCCGCCTGACATGGCTGAACACTGAAGCTTTCTTT
CDR3aa: CASSRLTWLNTEAFF

j_gene: TRBJ1-1
d_gene: NA
v_gene: TRBV29-1
abundance: once
CDR3nt: TGCAGCGTTGAAGATCTTCAAGGGGTAACGGAAGCTTTCTTT
CDR3aa: CSVEDLQGVTEAFF

j_gene: TRBJ2-3
d_gene: TRBD2
v_gene: TRBV2
abundance: NA
CDR3nt: TGTGCCAGCAGTGAACCAACTAGCGTCACAGATACGCAGTATTTT
CDR3aa: CASSEPTSVTDTQYF

j_gene: TRBJ2-3
d_gene: NA
v_gene: TRBV6-4
abundance: NA
CDR3nt: TGTGCCAGCAGGAGGTTCGCTACTAGCACAGATACGCAGTATTTT
CDR3aa: CASRRFATSTDTQYF

j_gene: TRBJ2-2
d_gene: TRBD2
v_gene: TRBV7-3
abundance: NA
CDR3nt: TGTGCCAGCAGCTTACAGCCCGGGACTACAACCGGGGAGCTGTTTTTT
CDR3aa: CASSLQPGTTTGELFF

j_gene: TRBJ2-7
d_gene: TRBD1
v_gene: TRBV10-1
abundance: NA
CDR3nt: TGCGCCAGCAGTCTCGGGACAGGGGTCTACGAGCAGTACTTC
CDR3aa: CASSLGTGVYEQYF

j_gene: TRBJ1-1
d_gene: NA
v_gene: TRBV6-1
abundance: NA
CDR3nt: TGTGCCAGCAGTGTAGACCCCTCGAACACTGAAGCTTTCTTT
CDR3aa: CASSVDPSNTEAFF

j_gene: TRBJ2-2
d_gene: TRBD2
v_gene: TRBV5-1
abundance: NA
CDR3nt: TGCGCCAGCAGCTTGGGTTCTAGCGGCACCGGGGAGCTGTTTTTT
CDR3aa: CASSLGSSGTGELFF

j_gene: TRBJ2-5
d_gene: TRBD2
v_gene: TRBV28
abundance: NA
CDR3nt: TGTGCCAGCAGTTTCCCACAAACGGACGGGAGGGTTAGGGTTAGGGTTAGGGTTAAGGCCCAGTACTTC
CDR3aa: CASSFPQTDGRVRVRVRVKAQYF

j_gene: TRBJ1-6
d_gene: NA
v_gene: TRBV10-2
abundance: NA
CDR3nt: TGCGCCAGCAGTGAGCTTCGGGGGGGGGAGAGCTCCTATAATTCACCCCTCCACTTT
CDR3aa: CASSELRGGESSYNSPLHF

j_gene: TRBJ2-2
d_gene: NA
v_gene: TRBV5-6
abundance: few
CDR3nt: TGTGCCAGCAGCCCGGGGAGCCGGGAGCTGTTTTTT
CDR3aa: CASSPGSRELFF

j_gene: TRBJ2-4
d_gene: NA
v_gene: TRBV7-2
abundance: once
CDR3nt: TGTGCCAGCAGCTTAGCACGGGACGGAGCCCTTCAGTACTTC
CDR3aa: CASSLARDGALQYF

j_gene: TRBJ1-1
d_gene: NA
v_gene: TRBV10-3
abundance: NA
CDR3nt: TGTGCCATCAGTGAGTCTGGGAGGAGGAGAGAAGCTTTCTTT
CDR3aa: CAISESGRRREAFF

j_gene: TRBJ1-2
d_gene: NA
v_gene: TRBV7-8
abundance: NA
CDR3nt: TGTGCCAGCCGGGAATTTGATGGCTACACCTTC
CDR3aa: CASREFDGYTF

j_gene: TRBJ2-1
d_gene: NA
v_gene: TRBV9
abundance: once
CDR3nt: TGTGCCAGCAGCGGAGGGGGATACAATGAGCAGTTCTTC
CDR3aa: CASSGGGYNEQFF

j_gene: TRBJ1-2
d_gene: TRBD1
v_gene: TRBV5-1
abundance: NA
CDR3nt: TGCGCCAGCAGCTCGACAGGGGGAGGGTATGGCTACACCTTC
CDR3aa: CASSSTGGGYGYTF

j_gene: TRBJ1-1
d_gene: NA
v_gene: TRBV30
abundance: NA
CDR3nt: TGTGCCTGGAACCCAGGGAACACTGAAGCTTTCTTT
CDR3aa: CAWNPGNTEAFF

j_gene: TRBJ2-2
d_gene: TRBD1
v_gene: TRBV6-1
abundance: NA
CDR3nt: TGTGCCAGCAGTGAAGCCCGGGACAGCTACACCGGGGAGCTGTTTTTT
CDR3aa: CASSEARDSYTGELFF

j_gene: TRBJ1-1
d_gene: TRBD1
v_gene: TRBV29-1
abundance: NA
CDR3nt: TGCAGCGTTGGGGGACAGCCGAACACTGAAGCTTTCTTT
CDR3aa: CSVGGQPNTEAFF

j_gene: TRBJ2-1
d_gene: TRBD2
v_gene: TRBV7-8
abundance: NA
CDR3nt: TGTGCCAGCAGCCCTGGGACTAGCGGGACGTACAATGAGCAGTTCTTC
CDR3aa: CASSPGTSGTYNEQFF

j_gene: TRBJ2-5
d_gene: TRBD2
v_gene: TRBV5-6
abundance: NA
CDR3nt: TGTGCCAGCAGCCGGACTAGCGAGGGGGGGGAGACCCAGTACTTC
CDR3aa: CASSRTSEGGETQYF

j_gene: TRBJ2-5
d_gene: NA
v_gene: TRBV5-5
abundance: once
CDR3nt: TGTGCCAGCAGCTTGGAAACGGAGACCCAGTACTTC
CDR3aa: CASSLETETQYF

j_gene: TRBJ1-1
d_gene: NA
v_gene: TRBV2
abundance: NA
CDR3nt: TGTGCCAGCACCGAGGGGGTGAACACTGAAGCTTTCTTT
CDR3aa: CASTEGVNTEAFF

j_gene: TRBJ2-3
d_gene: TRBD2
v_gene: TRBV7-3
abundance: once
CDR3nt: TGTGCCAGCAGCTGGTTTGTTGCTAGCGGGGGGAGGGCAGATACGCAGTATTTT
CDR3aa: CASSWFVASGGRADTQYF

j_gene: TRBJ2-5
d_gene: TRBD2
v_gene: TRBV5-4
abundance: NA
CDR3nt: TGTGCCAGCAGCTCCAAAAACCGGACTAGCCAAGAGACCCAGTACTTC
CDR3aa: CASSSKNRTSQETQYF